This T cell receptor beta chain came from a study of blood T cell repertoires in COVID-19. Turning to the study itself: Acute and convalescent COVID-19 samples came from the United States, Italy and Spain. T cells, B-cell-depleted T cells, or PBMCs provided the cDNA or gDNA that served as material.

Patients at the Seattle site were enrolled during active infection and followed longitudinally. This CDR3 comprises 11 residues. Germline loops: CDR1 SQVTM, CDR2 ANQGSEA. As handled by the study authors: Reference gene primers were amplified, and this amplification served to estimate nucleated cell counts. Sequencing was performed with immunoSEQ multiplex PCR; in TCRdb, only in-frame clones are kept and a portion is missing. From that table come the V and J calls and clone size; the DNA was used to work out D and trimming. The table has around 230,000 clones, around 84% seen once. There are a few counts of this clone.

The clonotype originates from a middle-aged man with COVID-19, enrolled during active disease. The sequencing input was peripheral blood. This chain uses TRBV29-1 with TRBJ1-2, with TRBD1 identical over 7 bases. The CDR3 protein is CGLTGPYGYTF. The CDR3 region has the DNA TGCGGATTGACAGGGCCCTATGGCTACACCTTC.